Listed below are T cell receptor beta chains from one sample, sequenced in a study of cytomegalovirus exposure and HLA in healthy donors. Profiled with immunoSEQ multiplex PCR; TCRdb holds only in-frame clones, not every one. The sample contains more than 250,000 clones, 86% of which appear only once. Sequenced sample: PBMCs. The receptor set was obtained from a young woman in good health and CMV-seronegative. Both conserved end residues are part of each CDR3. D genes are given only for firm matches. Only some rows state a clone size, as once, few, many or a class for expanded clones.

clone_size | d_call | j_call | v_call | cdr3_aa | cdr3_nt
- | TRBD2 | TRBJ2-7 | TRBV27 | CASSLRTSGHSYEQYF | TGTGCCAGCAGTTTAAGGACTAGCGGGCACTCCTACGAGCAGTACTTC
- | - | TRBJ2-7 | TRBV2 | CASTASLDEQYF | TGTGCCAGCACGGCTAGTTTGGACGAGCAGTACTTC
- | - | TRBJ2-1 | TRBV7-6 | CASSLGERWEQFF | TGTGCCAGCAGCTTAGGGGAGCGCTGGGAGCAGTTCTTC
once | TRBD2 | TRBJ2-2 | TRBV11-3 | CASSSPSGSWAGELFF | TGTGCCAGCAGCTCCCCTAGCGGGAGCTGGGCCGGGGAGCTGTTTTTT
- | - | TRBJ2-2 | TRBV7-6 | CASSQIQATGELFF | TGTGCCAGCAGCCAAATTCAGGCAACCGGGGAGCTGTTTTTT
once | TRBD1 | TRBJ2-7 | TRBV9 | CASSEFGQGAYEQYF | TGTGCCAGCAGCGAATTCGGACAGGGGGCCTACGAGCAGTACTTC
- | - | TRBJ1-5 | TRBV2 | CASSAYLGGDQPQHF | TGTGCCAGCAGCGCGTACCTGGGGGGAGATCAGCCCCAGCATTTT
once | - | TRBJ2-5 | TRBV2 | CASSGGPGETQYF | TGTGCCAGCAGCGGCGGACCAGGGGAGACCCAGTACTTC
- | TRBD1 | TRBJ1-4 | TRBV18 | CASSPPGTGVEKLFF | TGTGCCAGCTCACCCCCCGGGACAGGGGTTGAAAAACTGTTTTTT
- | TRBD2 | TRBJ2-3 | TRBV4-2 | CASSPSGRGSTDTQYF | TGTGCCAGCAGCCCTAGCGGGAGGGGGAGCACAGATACGCAGTATTTT
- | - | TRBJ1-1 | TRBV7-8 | CASSPREVNTEAFF | TGTGCCAGCAGCCCAAGGGAGGTGAACACTGAAGCTTTCTTT
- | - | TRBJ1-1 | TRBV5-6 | CASSLFGGSSTEAFF | TGTGCCAGCAGCTTATTCGGGGGAAGTTCCACTGAAGCTTTCTTT